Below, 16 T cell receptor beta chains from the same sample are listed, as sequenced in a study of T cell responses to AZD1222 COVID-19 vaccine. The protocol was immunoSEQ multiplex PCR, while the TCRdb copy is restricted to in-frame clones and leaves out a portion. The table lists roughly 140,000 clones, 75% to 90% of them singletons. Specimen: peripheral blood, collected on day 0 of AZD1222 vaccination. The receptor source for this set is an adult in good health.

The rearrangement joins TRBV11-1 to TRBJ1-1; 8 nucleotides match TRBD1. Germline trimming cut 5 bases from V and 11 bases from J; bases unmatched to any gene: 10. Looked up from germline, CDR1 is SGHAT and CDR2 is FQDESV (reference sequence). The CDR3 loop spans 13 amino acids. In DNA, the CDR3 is TGTGCCAGCAGCCACACGTCAGGGGGCTTGGCTTTCTTT. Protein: CASSHTSGGLAFF.

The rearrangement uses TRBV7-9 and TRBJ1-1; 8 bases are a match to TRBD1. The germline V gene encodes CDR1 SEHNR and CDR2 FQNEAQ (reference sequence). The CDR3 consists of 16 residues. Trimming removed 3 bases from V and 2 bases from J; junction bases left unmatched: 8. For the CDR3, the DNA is TGTGCCAGCAGCTTCCCCGGACAGGGAGAAAACACTGAAGCTTTCTTT. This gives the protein CASSFPGQGENTEAFF.

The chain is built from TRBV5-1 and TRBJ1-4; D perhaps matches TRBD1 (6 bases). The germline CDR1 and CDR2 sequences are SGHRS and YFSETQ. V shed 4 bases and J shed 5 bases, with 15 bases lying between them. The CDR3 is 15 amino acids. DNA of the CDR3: TGCGCCAGCAGCCCCGGGCCGGGGGGCAATGAAAAACTGTTTTTT. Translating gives CASSPGPGGNEKLFF.

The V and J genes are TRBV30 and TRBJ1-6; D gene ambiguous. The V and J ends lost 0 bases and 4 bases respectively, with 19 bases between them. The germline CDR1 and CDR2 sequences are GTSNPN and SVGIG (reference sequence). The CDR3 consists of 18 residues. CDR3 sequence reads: CAWSVTVQQTLYNSPLHF. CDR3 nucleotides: TGTGCCTGGAGTGTAACGGTACAGCAAACCCTGTATAATTCACCCCTCCACTTT.

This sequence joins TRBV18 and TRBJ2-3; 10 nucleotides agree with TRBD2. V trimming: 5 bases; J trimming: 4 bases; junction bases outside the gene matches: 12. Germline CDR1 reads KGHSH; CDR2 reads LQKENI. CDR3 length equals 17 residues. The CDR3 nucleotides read TGTGCCAGCTCAGGTAGCGGCGAGCGGGGGGGCCCAGATACGCAGTATTTT. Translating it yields CASSGSGERGGPDTQYF.

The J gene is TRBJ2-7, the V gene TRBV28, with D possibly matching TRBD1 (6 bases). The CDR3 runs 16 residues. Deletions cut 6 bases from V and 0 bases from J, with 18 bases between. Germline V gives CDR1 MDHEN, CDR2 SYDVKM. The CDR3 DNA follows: TGTGCCAGCAGGCTCGAGGGGGACCGACTCTCCTACGAGCAGTACTTC. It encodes CASRLEGDRLSYEQYF.

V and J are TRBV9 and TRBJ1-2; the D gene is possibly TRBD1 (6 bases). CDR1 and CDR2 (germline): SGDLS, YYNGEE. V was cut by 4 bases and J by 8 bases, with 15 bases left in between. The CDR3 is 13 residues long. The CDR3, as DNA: TGTGCCAGCAGCCTCCACAGGGTTGGCGGCTACACCTTC. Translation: CASSLHRVGGYTF.

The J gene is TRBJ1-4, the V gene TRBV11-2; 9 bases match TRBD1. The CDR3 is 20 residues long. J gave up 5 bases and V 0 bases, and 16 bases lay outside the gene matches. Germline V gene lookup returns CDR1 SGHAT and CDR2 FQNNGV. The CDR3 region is CASSLDYPLTPDRGNEKLFF. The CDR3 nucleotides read TGTGCCAGCAGCTTAGATTACCCCCTAACACCGGACAGGGGAAATGAAAAACTGTTTTTT. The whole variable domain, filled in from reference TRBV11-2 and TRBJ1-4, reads EAGVAQSPRYKIIEKRQSVAFWCNPISGHATLYWYQQILGQGPKLLIQFQNNGVVDDSQLPKDRFSAERLKGVDSTLKIQPAKLEDSAVYLCASSLDYPLTPDRGNEKLFFGSGTQLSVL.

CDR3 residues: CASSQGGKNHEQYF. CDR3 coding DNA: TGTGCCAGCAGCCAAGGGGGAAAGAACCACGAGCAGTACTTC. The chain joins TRBV11-3 to TRBJ2-7, with a tentative D call TRBD1 (6 bases). Trimming shortened V by 5 bases and J by 5 bases, and 16 bases separated the two germline ends. This CDR3 spans 14 amino acids. The germline gives CDR1 SGHNT, CDR2 YENEEA.

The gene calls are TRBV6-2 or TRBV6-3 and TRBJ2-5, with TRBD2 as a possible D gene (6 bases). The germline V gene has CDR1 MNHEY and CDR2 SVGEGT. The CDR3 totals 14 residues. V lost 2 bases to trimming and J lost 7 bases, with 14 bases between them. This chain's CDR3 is CASSYIGGRVTQYF. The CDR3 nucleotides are TGTGCCAGCAGTTACATCGGGGGACGGGTGACCCAGTACTTC.

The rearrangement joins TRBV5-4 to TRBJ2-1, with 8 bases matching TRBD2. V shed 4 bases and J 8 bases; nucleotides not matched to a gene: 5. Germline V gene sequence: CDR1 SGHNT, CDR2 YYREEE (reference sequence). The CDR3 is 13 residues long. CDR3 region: CASSRTSWDEQFF. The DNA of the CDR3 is TGTGCCAGCAGCCGGACTAGCTGGGATGAGCAGTTCTTC. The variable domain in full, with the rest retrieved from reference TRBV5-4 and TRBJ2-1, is ETGVTQSPTHLIKTRGQQVTLRCSSQSGHNTVSWYQQALGQGPQFIFQYYREEENGRGNFPPRFSGLQFPNYSSELNVNALELDDSALYLCASSRTSWDEQFFGPGTRLTVL.

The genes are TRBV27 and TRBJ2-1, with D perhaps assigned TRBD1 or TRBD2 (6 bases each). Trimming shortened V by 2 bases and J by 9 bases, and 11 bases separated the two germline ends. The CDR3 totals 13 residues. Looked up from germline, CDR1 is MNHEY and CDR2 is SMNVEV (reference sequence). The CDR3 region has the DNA TGTGCCAGCAGTTTAACGGGGGCGGCTGAGCAGTTCTTC. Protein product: CASSLTGAAEQFF.

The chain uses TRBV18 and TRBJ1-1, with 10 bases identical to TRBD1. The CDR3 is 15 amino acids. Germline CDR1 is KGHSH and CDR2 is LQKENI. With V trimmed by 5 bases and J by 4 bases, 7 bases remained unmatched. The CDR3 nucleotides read TGTGCCAGCTCATCCGACAGGGGGCTTTTCACTGAAGCTTTCTTT. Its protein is CASSSDRGLFTEAFF. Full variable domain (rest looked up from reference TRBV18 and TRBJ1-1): NAGVMQNPRHLVRRRGQEARLRCSPMKGHSHVYWYRQLPEEGLKFMVYLQKENIIDESGMPKERFSAEFPKEGPSILRIQQVVRGDSAAYFCASSSDRGLFTEAFFGQGTRLTVV.

The CDR3 bases are TGTGCCAGCAGTTTATCGATAAGGAACACTGAAGCTTTCTTT. Its protein is CASSLSIRNTEAFF. The genes are TRBV27 and TRBJ1-1, with no clear D. Trimming removed 0 bases at V and 1 base at J, with 6 bases between. The CDR3 loop spans 14 amino acids. Germline V gives CDR1 MNHEY, CDR2 SMNVEV (reference sequence).

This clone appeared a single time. In DNA, the CDR3 is TGTGCCAGCAGACCTCGTTCGGGACAGCCTAATGAAAAACTGTTTTTT. It is translated as CASRPRSGQPNEKLFF. The rearrangement uses TRBV4-2 and TRBJ1-4; 7 nucleotides agree with TRBD1. This CDR3 region has 16 residues. V lost 6 bases and J lost 3; bases outside the gene matches: 10. CDR1 and CDR2 (germline): LGHNA, YNFKEQ.

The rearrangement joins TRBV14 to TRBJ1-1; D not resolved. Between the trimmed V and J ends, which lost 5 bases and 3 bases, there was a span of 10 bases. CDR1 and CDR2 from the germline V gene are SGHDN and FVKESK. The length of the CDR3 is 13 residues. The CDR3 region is CASSSGRYTEAFF. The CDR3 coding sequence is TGTGCCAGCAGCTCCGGACGATACACTGAAGCTTTCTTT.